The next 21 T cell receptor beta chains were all read from a single sample in a study of identical twins. TCRdb re-derived calls from the 5' RACE reads in MiXCR, one entry per CDR3 protein. Among some 660,000 distinct CDR3 sequences, over 8.5% were seen once, and the ten largest hold 0.75% to 1%. The same sample was also used in a study of yellow fever vaccine responses in identical twins.

Sample: PBMCs. These receptor sequences come from a woman aged 18-30 years in good health.

This clonotype was observed many times. J is TRBJ1-2 and V is TRBV15; the match to TRBD1 covers 7 bases. Germline V gives CDR1 LNHNV, CDR2 YYDKDF (reference sequence). V shed 4 bases, J shed 4 bases, and the junction held 3 bases outside the gene matches. CDR3 length equals 13 residues. The CDR3 DNA follows: TGTGCCACCAGCAAGGGACAGAGCTATGGCTACACCTTC. Translating gives CATSKGQSYGYTF.

The rearrangement joins TRBV21-1 to TRBJ2-1; the D call of TRBD2 is as the table states it, not checked on the DNA. TRBV21-1 is a pseudogene locus. The CDR3 loop spans 16 amino acids. Written as DNA, the CDR3 is TGTGCCAGCAGCATACCGAAGCGGGAGGGTTTGAATGAGCAGTTCTTC. Its protein is CASSIPKREGLNEQFF.

The chain has TRBV30 and TRBJ2-7; D is perhaps TRBD1 (5 bases). V lost 4 bases and J lost 5, with 12 bases in between. CDR3 length: 12 amino acids. Germline CDR1 is GTSNPN and CDR2 is SVGIG (reference sequence). The CDR3 bases are TGTGCCTGGACAGGGTTGGGGAACGAGCAGTACTTC. Translation: CAWTGLGNEQYF.

This clonotype was counted ten times or more. The chain employs TRBV10-3 and TRBJ2-2; 7 positions agree with TRBD1. The V gene end was trimmed by 6 bases and the J gene end by 6 bases; junction bases not matched to a gene: 1. The V gene's germline CDR1 is ENHRY and CDR2 SYGVKD. The CDR3 runs 12 residues. This CDR3 reads CAISQGAGELFF. CDR3 in DNA: TGTGCCATCAGCCAGGGGGCCGGGGAGCTGTTTTTT.

This clonotype has a handful of counts. The chain couples TRBV2 to TRBJ2-1; D gene unclear. V lost 2 bases and J lost 3, with 11 bases in between. Germline V gives CDR1 SNHLY, CDR2 FYNNEI. This CDR3 has 15 amino acids. For the CDR3, the DNA is TGTGCCAGCAGTGAAATGGAGACCAACTACAATGAGCAGTTCTTC. It specifies CASSEMETNYNEQFF.

At least ten counts were recorded for this clonotype. This chain uses TRBV28 with TRBJ1-5, with TRBD1 matching 8 bases. The CDR3 contains 15 residues. Trimming cost V 4 bases and J 3 bases; bases outside gene matches: 5. The germline CDR1 and CDR2 sequences are MDHEN and SYDVKM. CDR3 sequence reads: CASSSDREDNQPQHF. The DNA for the CDR3 is TGTGCCAGCAGTTCGGACAGGGAGGACAATCAGCCCCAGCATTTT.

This clonotype was picked up many times. This rearrangement joins TRBV29-1 to TRBJ1-4; D remains unclear. The ends were cut back, 6 bases at V and 2 bases at J, with 7 bases in the middle. This CDR3 has 12 residues. Germline values: CDR1 SQVTM, CDR2 ANQGSEA. CDR3 amino acids: CSVGSTNEKLFF. The CDR3, as DNA: TGCAGCGTGGGGTCTACTAATGAAAAACTGTTTTTT.

CDR3 region: CASSLGREAQYF. The CDR3 nucleotides are TGTGCCAGCAGCTTGGGGAGAGAGGCGCAGTATTTT. J is TRBJ2-3 and V is TRBV11-2; D might be TRBD2 (5 bases). CDR1 and CDR2 (germline): SGHAT, FQNNGV. Trimming removed 3 bases at V and 10 bases at J, with 11 bases between. The CDR3 consists of 12 residues.

Only a few counts were recorded for this clonotype. V is TRBV6-4 and J is TRBJ2-1; 9 nucleotides match TRBD1. The CDR3 has 15 residues. The V segment lost 3 bases and the J segment 0 bases; nucleotides outside the gene matches: 0. The germline V gene encodes CDR1 MRHNA and CDR2 SNTAGT. The CDR3 protein is CASSETGGSYNEQFF. In DNA, the CDR3 is TGTGCCAGCAGTGAGACAGGGGGCTCCTACAATGAGCAGTTCTTC.

The CDR3 loop reads CAISDPDDKGPYEQYF. Written as DNA, the CDR3 is TGTGCCATCAGTGATCCGGACGATAAAGGGCCCTACGAGCAGTACTTC. The rearrangement joins TRBV10-3 to TRBJ2-7; D is ambiguous. Germline CDR1 and CDR2: ENHRY and SYGVKD. With 3 bases removed from V and 2 bases from J, the gap between germline ends came to 17 bases. This CDR3 spans 16 amino acids.

This clonotype was detected a few times. The chain combines TRBV28 with TRBJ2-1; D possibly corresponds to TRBD2 (6 bases). Trimming took 3 bases from V and 0 from J, leaving 12 bases between them. The CDR3 spans 16 residues. Per germline, CDR1 MDHEN and CDR2 SYDVKM. CDR3 in DNA: TGTGCCAGCAGTTTGTATAGCGGTAGCTCCTACAATGAGCAGTTCTTC. Its translation is CASSLYSGSSYNEQFF.

This clonotype was detected a few times. The V call is TRBV9, the J call TRBJ1-2; a weak D match, TRBD1 (6 bases). V was cut by 2 bases and J by 4 bases, with 12 bases left in between. Germline lookup yields CDR1 SGDLS and CDR2 YYNGEE. This CDR3 is 14 amino acids long. CDR3 in amino acids: CASSVTTGTYGYTF. In DNA, the CDR3 is TGTGCCAGCAGCGTTACAACAGGGACCTATGGCTACACCTTC.

This clonotype has ten or more counts. The V call is TRBV5-6, the J call TRBJ2-7, with TRBD1 matching over 9 bases. The J segment lost 7 bases and the V segment lost 5 bases, leaving 16 bases of the junction unmatched. The CDR3 spans 16 residues. CDR1 and CDR2 (germline): SGHDT, YYEEEE. The CDR3 bases are TGTGCCAGCAGTTTAGTTCCGGGACAGGGTGCCGGTGAGCAGTACTTC. Protein: CASSLVPGQGAGEQYF.

J is TRBJ2-7 and V is TRBV28; 10 bases agree with TRBD2. Trimming removed 4 bases from V and 2 bases from J; junction bases left unmatched: 8. Germline V gene lookup returns CDR1 MDHEN and CDR2 SYDVKM. This CDR3 region has 16 residues. Here the CDR3 reads CASSSSGSGRAYEQYF. The CDR3 bases are TGTGCCAGCAGTTCGTCCGGGAGCGGGAGGGCCTACGAGCAGTACTTC.

This clonotype was observed many times. The V gene is TRBV5-1, the J gene TRBJ1-1; the match to TRBD1 covers 10 bases. The CDR3 loop spans 16 amino acids. J lost 5 bases, V lost 2 bases, and 9 bases had no gene match. CDR1 and CDR2 (germline): SGHRS, YFSETQ. The CDR3 loop reads CASSFTGTGVKTEAFF. The CDR3, as DNA: TGCGCCAGCAGCTTTACCGGGACAGGGGTTAAAACTGAAGCTTTCTTT.

The table lists this clonotype with many counts. This rearrangement joins TRBV12-3 or TRBV12-4 to TRBJ2-3; D is unresolved. CDR3 size: 13 residues. V lost 4 bases and J 6 bases, leaving 11 bases between the germline ends. CDR3 DNA sequence: TGTGCCAGCAGTTGGGATTATTCGGATACGCAGTATTTT. Translation: CASSWDYSDTQYF.

The chain recombines TRBV20-1 with TRBJ2-3; 11 bases are a match to TRBD2. The CDR3 extends over 14 amino acids. Germline CDR1 DFQATT, CDR2 SNEGSKA (reference sequence). The trim removed 5 bases at V and 4 bases at J, leaving 5 bases unmatched. CDR3 residues: CSALAGGQADTQYF. The CDR3 DNA follows: TGCAGTGCTTTAGCGGGGGGGCAGGCAGATACGCAGTATTTT.

This clonotype was seen repeatedly, ten times or more. The junction does not match germline at one end; this may be a read error. The chain recombines TRBV12-3 or TRBV12-4 with TRBJ1-5; the D gene is possibly TRBD1 (6 bases). The CDR3 spans 15 residues. The CDR3 nucleotides read TGTGCCAGCAGCTTAGAACAGGGATTGGATCAGCCCCAGCATTTT. Translating it yields CASSLEQGLDQPQHF.

The chain is built from TRBV18 and TRBJ2-2, with unresolved D. The V end lost 4 bases, the J end lost 0 bases, and 12 bases lay between the germline ends. Germline CDR1 and CDR2: KGHSH and LQKENI. The CDR3 runs to 16 residues. CDR3 DNA sequence: TGTGCCAGCTCACGACGCGGAACGGCGAACACCGGGGAGCTGTTTTTT. This gives the protein CASSRRGTANTGELFF.

The sample holds a few counts of this clonotype. The chain combines TRBV3-1 with TRBJ2-7; a possible D gene is TRBD2 (6 bases). V was pared by 4 bases and J by 3 bases, with 13 bases between. The CDR3 runs to 14 residues. Per germline, CDR1 LGHDT and CDR2 YNNKEL (reference sequence). The CDR3 DNA follows: TGTGCCAGCAGCCTAGCGGCTAATGTCTACGAGCAGTACTTC. Its protein product is CASSLAANVYEQYF.

The CDR3 sequence: CASSYESGTPVYEQYF. The CDR3 nucleotides are TGTGCCAGCAGTTACGAATCCGGGACACCGGTTTACGAGCAGTACTTC. The rearrangement uses TRBV28 and TRBJ2-7, with a possible D match to TRBD1 (6 bases). Deletions cut 4 bases from V and 4 bases from J, with 20 bases between. Germline CDR1 reads MDHEN; CDR2 reads SYDVKM. The CDR3 extends over 16 amino acids.